These T cell receptor beta chains were read from a single sample in a study of T cell repertoires in cytomegalovirus infection. Via MiXCR, TCRdb re-called the reads, giving one row per CDR3 protein. This sample yields approximately 500,000 distinct CDR3 sequences, of which more than 25% are seen a single time; about 12% belongs to the top ten. What was sequenced was PBMCs. The receptors shown here come from a human donor in good health (CMV status not recorded). Some clones in this sample may be carry-over from other donors' samples. Each CDR3 is given with its conserved first and last residue. D genes are given only for firm matches. Rows may omit the clone size; those that give it use once, few, many or a size class.

d_call,clone_size,j_call,v_call,cdr3_nt,cdr3_aa
NA,NA,TRBJ1-5,TRBV20-1,TGCAGTGCTAGTGTGGAGGGGCTGGATCAGCCCCAGCATTTT,CSASVEGLDQPQHF
NA,NA,TRBJ2-2,TRBV4-3,TGCGCCAGCAGCCAAAGGACCGGGGAGCTGTTTTTT,CASSQRTGELFF
NA,many,TRBJ2-3,TRBV7-9,TGTGCCAGCAGTGGGACCACAGATACGCAGTATTTT,CASSGTTDTQYF
NA,NA,TRBJ1-1,TRBV29-1,TGCAGCACATCCCAGGTCTGGGGGCGAGGCGGCACTGAAGCTTTCTTT,CSTSQVWGRGGTEAFF
NA,NA,TRBJ2-5,TRBV19,TGTGCCAGTAGTGTCGGACAAGCCCTTGGGACCCAGTACTTC,CASSVGQALGTQYF
TRBD1,few,TRBJ2-7,TRBV27,TGTGCCAGCAGTCCGAGAACCCGACCGGGACAGTCCTACGAGCAGTACTTC,CASSPRTRPGQSYEQYF
NA,NA,TRBJ2-5,TRBV12-3/TRBV12-4,TGTGCCAGCAGATCCGGGACAATAAGAACCCAGTACTTC,CASRSGTIRTQYF
NA,NA,TRBJ2-2,TRBV27,TGTGCCAGCAGCCGCAGTGGGGGAGTATATCGGGAGCTGTTTTTT,CASSRSGGVYRELFF
TRBD1,few,TRBJ2-1,TRBV7-2,TGTGCCAGCAGCCCAATTCGGGACAGGGAATACAATGAGCAGTTCTTC,CASSPIRDREYNEQFF
NA,NA,TRBJ2-1,TRBV6-2/TRBV6-3,TGTGCCAGCACCAACTCGGGCTCCTACAATGAGCAGTTCTTC,CASTNSGSYNEQFF
NA,many,TRBJ2-5,TRBV7-3,TGTGCCAGCAGCTTAGGAGGGGGCTTCCAAGAGACCCAGTACTTC,CASSLGGGFQETQYF
NA,few,TRBJ2-1,TRBV6-2/TRBV6-3,TGTGCCAGCAGTTTGGGACTGGTTAACAATGAGCAGTTCTTC,CASSLGLVNNEQFF
NA,NA,TRBJ1-5,TRBV12-5,TGTGTTAGTCGGGGGACGGACAATCAGCCCCAGCATTTT,CVSRGTDNQPQHF
NA,NA,TRBJ1-1,TRBV7-3,TGTGCCAGCAGCTTATCCGGGGGTGAAGCTTTATTT,CASSLSGGEALF
NA,NA,TRBJ2-1,TRBV7-9,TGTGCCAGCAGCTCCACAGGACAAGAGCAGTTCTTC,CASSSTGQEQFF
NA,many,TRBJ1-1,TRBV7-9,TGTGCCAGCACCCTCTCGACAGGCTTGAACACTGAAGCTTTCTTT,CASTLSTGLNTEAFF
NA,NA,TRBJ2-1,TRBV6-2/TRBV6-3,TGTGCCAGCAGTTGGGACTCCGGTTATTATGAGCAGTTCTTC,CASSWDSGYYEQFF
TRBD2,many,TRBJ2-1,TRBV7-2,TGTGCCAGCAGCTTAGTAGCTAGCGGGGTCAATGAGCAGTTCTTC,CASSLVASGVNEQFF
TRBD2,few,TRBJ2-7,TRBV20-1,TGCAGTGCTAGAGATGGGACTAGCGGGAGCTACGAGCAGTACTTC,CSARDGTSGSYEQYF
TRBD2,many,TRBJ2-1,TRBV7-9,TGTGCCAGCAGCCCCGGACTAGCGGGAGGGGAGCAGTTCTTC,CASSPGLAGGEQFF
TRBD2,few,TRBJ2-1,TRBV4-1,TGCGCCAGCAGCCAAGGGACTAGCGGGATTTACAATGAGCAGTTCTTC,CASSQGTSGIYNEQFF
TRBD2,few,TRBJ2-7,TRBV28,TGTGCCAGCAGTTTAAAAGCGGGACGCTCCGAGCAGTACTTC,CASSLKAGRSEQYF
NA,many,TRBJ2-6,TRBV7-2,TGTGCCAGCAGCCCACACCTTGCGCCTGGGGCCAACGTCCTGACTTTC,CASSPHLAPGANVLTF
TRBD1,many,TRBJ2-3,TRBV7-2,TGTGCCAGCAGCTCAGCGACAGGGCGGGTTCCAGATACGCAGTATTTT,CASSSATGRVPDTQYF
NA,few,TRBJ2-7,TRBV28,TGTGCCAGCAGTCCAGGGTCCCCCTACGAGCAGTACTTC,CASSPGSPYEQYF
TRBD1,NA,TRBJ1-2,TRBV27,TGTGCCAGCAGTTTATCCCCGGACAGGGGACGATACTATGGCTACACCTTC,CASSLSPDRGRYYGYTF
NA,NA,TRBJ1-2,TRBV7-2,TGTGCCAGCAGCCCAGATGGGTTGGACTATGGCTACACCTTC,CASSPDGLDYGYTF
NA,few,TRBJ1-5,TRBV12-3/TRBV12-4,TGTGCCAGCACTCAGCAGGGGAGCAATCAGCCCCAGCATTTT,CASTQQGSNQPQHF
NA,few,TRBJ1-1,TRBV14,TGTGCCAGCAGCCAAGATCAGGGGTTCAACACTGAAGCTTTCTTT,CASSQDQGFNTEAFF
NA,few,TRBJ2-1,TRBV6-2/TRBV6-3,TGTGCCAGCACTCTAGCGACTGAGCAGTTCTTC,CASTLATEQFF
TRBD1,NA,TRBJ1-4,TRBV27,TGTGCCAGCAGTAAAGACAGGGTTGCTGAAAAACTGTTTTTT,CASSKDRVAEKLFF
NA,NA,TRBJ1-6,TRBV18,TGTGCCAGCTCACCACCGCGGGAAAATTCACCCCTCCACTTT,CASSPPRENSPLHF
TRBD2,NA,TRBJ2-2,TRBV6-2/TRBV6-3,TGTGCCAGCAAAATCAAAACGCCGGGACTAGCGTCCGGGGAGCTGTTTTTT,CASKIKTPGLASGELFF
NA,NA,TRBJ1-2,TRBV15,TGTGCCACCAGCAGACCACAGGGAGGTAGAGCTAACTATGGCTACACCTTC,CATSRPQGGRANYGYTF
NA,NA,TRBJ2-3,TRBV6-2/TRBV6-3,TGTGCCAGCAGTCAAGCCCGACTTGATACGCAGTATTTT,CASSQARLDTQYF
TRBD2,NA,TRBJ2-7,TRBV14,TGTGCCAGCAGCCAAGGGTGGCGGGAGGGCCGGAACGAGCAGTACTTC,CASSQGWREGRNEQYF
NA,NA,TRBJ1-4,TRBV7-9,TGTGCCAGCAGGACTGAAGGGACTAATGAAAAACTGTTTTTT,CASRTEGTNEKLFF
NA,NA,TRBJ1-5,TRBV13,TGTGCCAGCAGCTTGGGAGGGTACAGCCAGCCCCAGCATTTT,CASSLGGYSQPQHF
NA,NA,TRBJ2-6,TRBV30,TGTGCCCAAGTAGGTGGACGGCACTCTGGGGCCAACGTCCTGACTTTC,CAQVGGRHSGANVLTF
NA,NA,TRBJ1-5,TRBV19,TGTGCCAGTAGTCTACGTCAGGGTACATTGGATCAGCCCCAGCATTTT,CASSLRQGTLDQPQHF
NA,few,TRBJ2-3,TRBV28,TGTGCCAGCAGTGAGGACCCGAGGCGGGGCACAGATACGCAGTATTTT,CASSEDPRRGTDTQYF
NA,NA,TRBJ2-7,TRBV28,TGTGCCAGCTACGATAGGGGGGGAGTCTACGAGCAGTACTTC,CASYDRGGVYEQYF
TRBD1,few,TRBJ2-1,TRBV12-3/TRBV12-4,TGTGCCAGCGGCGGACAGGGAGGCAATGAGCAGTTCTTC,CASGGQGGNEQFF
NA,many,TRBJ2-3,TRBV7-2,TGTGCCAGCAGCTTAGGCGGCCGAAACACAGATACGCAGTATTTT,CASSLGGRNTDTQYF
NA,many,TRBJ2-2,TRBV7-2,TGTGCCAGCAGCCCTGACTGGGGGCCCGGGGAGCTGTTTTTT,CASSPDWGPGELFF
TRBD1,few,TRBJ1-5,TRBV4-1,TGCGCCAGCAGGCAGACAGGGAGCAATCAGCCCCAGCATTTT,CASRQTGSNQPQHF
TRBD2,many,TRBJ2-7,TRBV7-9,TGTGCCAGCAGCTCCCGGGACTATGATCCGGGCGAGCAGTACTTC,CASSSRDYDPGEQYF
TRBD1,few,TRBJ1-3,TRBV2,TGTGCCAGCAGGGGCAGGGGGCTCCTGACTGGAAACACCATATATTTT,CASRGRGLLTGNTIYF
TRBD2,few,TRBJ2-2,TRBV10-3,TGTGCCATCAGTGAGTGGAGCGGGGGGACGAACACCGGGGAGCTGTTTTTT,CAISEWSGGTNTGELFF
TRBD2,few,TRBJ2-6,TRBV12-3/TRBV12-4,TGTGCCAGCAGTCAGACTAGCGGGAGAACCACCGGGGCCAACGTCCTGACTTTC,CASSQTSGRTTGANVLTF
NA,NA,TRBJ2-6,TRBV2,TGTGCCAGCACCGAGGGGGAGGGCTCTGGGGCCAACGTCCTGACTTTC,CASTEGEGSGANVLTF
TRBD1,NA,TRBJ1-5,TRBV4-1,TGCGCCAGCAGCCCAACTGGACAGGGGGTCCGCGGGCCCCAGCATTTT,CASSPTGQGVRGPQHF
TRBD2,NA,TRBJ2-1,TRBV6-1,TGTGCCAGCAGCCGTAGCACTAGCGGCTACAATGAGCAGTTCTTC,CASSRSTSGYNEQFF
TRBD1,few,TRBJ2-7,TRBV4-1,TGCGCCAGCAGCCCAGCCGGGACAGGGAGGGACGAGCAGTACTTC,CASSPAGTGRDEQYF